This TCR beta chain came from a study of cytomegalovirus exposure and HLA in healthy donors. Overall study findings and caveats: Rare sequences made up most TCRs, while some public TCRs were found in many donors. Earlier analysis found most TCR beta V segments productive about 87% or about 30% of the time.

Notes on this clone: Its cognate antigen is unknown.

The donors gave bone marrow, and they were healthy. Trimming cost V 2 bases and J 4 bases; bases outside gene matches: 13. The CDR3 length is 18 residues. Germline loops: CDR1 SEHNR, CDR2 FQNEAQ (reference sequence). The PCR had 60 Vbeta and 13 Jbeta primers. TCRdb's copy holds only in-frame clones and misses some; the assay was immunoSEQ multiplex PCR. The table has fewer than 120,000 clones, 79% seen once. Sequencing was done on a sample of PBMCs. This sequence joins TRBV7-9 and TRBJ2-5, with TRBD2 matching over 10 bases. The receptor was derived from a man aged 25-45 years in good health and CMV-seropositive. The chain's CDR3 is CASSLFLPSGGGSETQYF. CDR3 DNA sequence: TGTGCCAGCAGCTTATTTCTCCCTAGCGGGGGTGGATCAGAGACCCAGTACTTC.